Below, 6 T cell receptor beta chains from the same sample are listed, as sequenced in a study of T-cell reconstitution after alpha-beta-depleted transplantation in children. Unique molecular identifiers were incorporated during preparation of the TCRbeta library. In TCRdb, the PCR reads were re-called with MiXCR into one record per CDR3 protein. The top ten hold around 10% of the sample, which has hundreds of thousands of distinct CDR3 sequences, around 9.6% seen once. The source was PBMCs from the stem cell graft donor, collected from the stem cell graft. The receptors shown here come from a human donor who donated a stem cell graft to a child with SCID.

The chain recombines TRBV7-8 with TRBJ2-5; TRBD2 matches 9 bases. With V trimmed by 5 bases and J by 1 base, 5 bases remained unmatched. CDR3 length: 15 residues. Germline assignment: CDR1 SGHVS and CDR2 FQNEAQ. The chain's CDR3 is CASSVGLATQETQYF. DNA for the CDR3: TGTGCCAGCAGCGTAGGACTAGCGACCCAAGAGACCCAGTACTTC.

This clonotype was detected a few times. The chain links TRBV11-2 to TRBJ1-1; 7 bases match TRBD1. The CDR3 spans 12 residues. The V segment lost 6 bases and the J segment 6 bases; nucleotides outside the gene matches: 4. CDR1 SGHAT and CDR2 FQNNGV come from the germline V gene. Written as DNA, the CDR3 is TGTGCCAGCAGATTACAGGGGCCTGAAGCTTTCTTT. This gives the protein CASRLQGPEAFF.

The V gene is TRBV9, the J gene TRBJ2-7; 10 nucleotides match TRBD1. Germline loops: CDR1 SGDLS, CDR2 YYNGEE. The trim removed 1 base at V and 7 bases at J, leaving 8 bases unmatched. This CDR3 spans 15 amino acids. CDR3 DNA sequence: TGTGCCAGCAGCGTATCCGCGGGACAGGGGAAAGAGCAGTACTTC. It is translated as CASSVSAGQGKEQYF.

The chain combines TRBV5-1 with TRBJ1-1; TRBD1 might be the D (5 bases). Trimming took 3 bases from V and 6 from J, leaving 12 bases between them. The CDR3 runs to 13 residues. Germline lookup yields CDR1 SGHRS and CDR2 YFSETQ. CDR3 sequence (DNA): TGCGCCAGCAGCTCTCAGGGATTTGCTGAAGCTTTCTTT. Translated, it gives CASSSQGFAEAFF.

The chain links TRBV5-1 to TRBJ2-2; D gene ambiguous. Germline assignment: CDR1 SGHRS and CDR2 YFSETQ. With 4 bases removed from V and 0 bases from J, the gap between germline ends came to 10 bases. The CDR3 consists of 15 residues. CDR3 bases: TGCGCCAGCAGCGCCACAAGCGCGAACACCGGGGAGCTGTTTTTT. Its protein is CASSATSANTGELFF.

This clonotype was counted only a few times. J is TRBJ2-2 and V is TRBV6-5; D not resolved. V was pared by 6 bases and J by 6 bases, with 8 bases between. The CDR3 totals 12 residues. The germline gives CDR1 MNHEY, CDR2 SVGAGI. CDR3 coding DNA: TGTGCCAGCAGCCCTACCTCCGGGGAGCTGTTTTTT. Its translation is CASSPTSGELFF.